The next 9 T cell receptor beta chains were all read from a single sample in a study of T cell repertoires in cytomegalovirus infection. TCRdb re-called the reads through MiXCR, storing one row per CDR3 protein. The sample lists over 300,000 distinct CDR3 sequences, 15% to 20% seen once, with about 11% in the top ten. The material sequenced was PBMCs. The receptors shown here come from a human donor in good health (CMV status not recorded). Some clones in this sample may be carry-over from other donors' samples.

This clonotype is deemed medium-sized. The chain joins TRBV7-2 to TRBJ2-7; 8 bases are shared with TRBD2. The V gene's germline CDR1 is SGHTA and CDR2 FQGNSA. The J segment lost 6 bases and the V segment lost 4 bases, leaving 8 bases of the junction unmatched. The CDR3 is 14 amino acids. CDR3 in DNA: TGTGCCAGCAGCTCGGGGGGGACTGTACGCGAGCAGTACTTC. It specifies CASSSGGTVREQYF.

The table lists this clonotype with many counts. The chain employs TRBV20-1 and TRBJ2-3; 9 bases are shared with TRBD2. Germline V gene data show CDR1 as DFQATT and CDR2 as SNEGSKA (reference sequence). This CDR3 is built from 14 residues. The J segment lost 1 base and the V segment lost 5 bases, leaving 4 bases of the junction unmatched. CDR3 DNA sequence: TGCAGTGCTGTTAGCGGGGGAGGCACAGATACGCAGTATTTT. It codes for CSAVSGGGTDTQYF.

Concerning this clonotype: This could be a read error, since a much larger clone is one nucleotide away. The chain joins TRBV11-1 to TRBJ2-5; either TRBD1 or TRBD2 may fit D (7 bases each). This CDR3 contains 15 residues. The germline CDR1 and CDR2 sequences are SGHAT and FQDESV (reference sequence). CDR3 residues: CVSSLGLGGGETQYF. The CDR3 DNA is TGTGTCAGCAGCCTAGGACTAGGGGGCGGCGAGACCCAGTACTTC.

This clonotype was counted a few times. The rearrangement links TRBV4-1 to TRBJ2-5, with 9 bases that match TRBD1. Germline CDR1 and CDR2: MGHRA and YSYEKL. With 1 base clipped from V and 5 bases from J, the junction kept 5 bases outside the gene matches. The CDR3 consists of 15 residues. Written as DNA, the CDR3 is TGCGCCAGCAGCCAAGCCGACAGGGGGTGGGAGACCCAGTACTTC. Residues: CASSQADRGWETQYF.

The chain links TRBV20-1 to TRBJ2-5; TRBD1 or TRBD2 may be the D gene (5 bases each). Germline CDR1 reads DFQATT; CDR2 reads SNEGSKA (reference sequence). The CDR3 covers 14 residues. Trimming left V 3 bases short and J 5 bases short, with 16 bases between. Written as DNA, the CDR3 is TGCAGTGCTAGCCCGGGACGCCGAGGGGAGACCCAGTACTTC. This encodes CSASPGRRGETQYF.

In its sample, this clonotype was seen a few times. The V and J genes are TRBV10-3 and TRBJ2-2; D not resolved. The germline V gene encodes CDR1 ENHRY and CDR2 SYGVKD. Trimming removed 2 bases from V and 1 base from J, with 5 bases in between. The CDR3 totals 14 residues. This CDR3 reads CAISERENTGELFF. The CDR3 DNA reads TGTGCCATCAGTGAGAGGGAGAACACCGGGGAGCTGTTTTTT.

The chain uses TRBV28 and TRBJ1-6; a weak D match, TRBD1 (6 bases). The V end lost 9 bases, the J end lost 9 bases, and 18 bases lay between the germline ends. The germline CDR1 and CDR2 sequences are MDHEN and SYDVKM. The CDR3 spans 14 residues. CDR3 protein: CASFEGQGTSPLHF. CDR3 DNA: TGTGCCAGTTTTGAGGGGCAGGGGACTTCACCCCTCCACTTT.

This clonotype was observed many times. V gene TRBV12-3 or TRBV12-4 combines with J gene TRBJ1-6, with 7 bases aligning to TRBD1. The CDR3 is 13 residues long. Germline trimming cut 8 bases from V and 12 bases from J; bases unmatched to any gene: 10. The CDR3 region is CASGDSGVRPLHF. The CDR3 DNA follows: TGTGCCAGCGGGGACAGTGGGGTCAGACCCCTCCACTTT.

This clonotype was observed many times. This CDR3 is CASSILARGSANYGYTF. CDR3 nucleotides: TGTGCCAGTAGTATATTGGCCCGGGGGAGTGCTAACTATGGCTACACCTTC. The chain recombines TRBV19 with TRBJ1-2; perhaps TRBD1 as D (5 bases). The CDR3 has 17 residues. The ends were cut back, 2 bases at V and 0 bases at J, with 16 bases in the middle. Looked up from germline, CDR1 is LNHDA and CDR2 is SQIVND (reference sequence). Drawing the rest from reference TRBV19 and TRBJ1-2, the complete variable domain is DGGITQSPKYLFRKEGQNVTLSCEQNLNHDAMYWYRQDPGQGLRLIYYSQIVNDFQKGDIAEGYSVSREKKESFPLTVTSAQKNPTAFYLCASSILARGSANYGYTFGSGTRLTVV.